The rows below give T cell receptor beta chains drawn from one sample of a study of blood T cells in healthy people across ages. Each CDR3 protein gets one entry after TCRdb re-called the 5' RACE reads with MiXCR. The table records roughly 2 million distinct CDR3 sequences, around 48% of them present only once. The sample comprised blood. These receptor sequences come from a woman between 40 and 50 years old in good health. CDR3s include the opening cysteine and the closing phenylalanine or tryptophan. The D gene is left open where the match is weak. Some rows have no size entry. The others give once, few or many, or a class for an expanded clone.

size: once
V: TRBV4-3
D: TRBD2
J: TRBJ2-2
DNA: TGCGCCAGCAGCCCGTTAGTAGCGGGGGTTTTCACCGGGGAGCTGTTTTTT
CDR3: CASSPLVAGVFTGELFF

size: NA
V: TRBV2
D: TRBD1
J: TRBJ2-5
DNA: TGTGCCAGCAGTGACGGGACAGGGTTTGAAGAGACCCAGTACTTC
CDR3: CASSDGTGFEETQYF

size: many
V: TRBV25-1
D: NA
J: TRBJ1-2
DNA: TGTGCCAGCAGTGACAGCAACTATGGCTACACCTTC
CDR3: CASSDSNYGYTF

size: NA
V: TRBV12-3/TRBV12-4
D: NA
J: TRBJ1-2
DNA: TGTGCCAGCAGTTGGGGATGGGAGGGGTTGCAGGGCTACACCTTC
CDR3: CASSWGWEGLQGYTF

size: NA
V: TRBV4-1
D: TRBD1
J: TRBJ1-5
DNA: TGCGCCAGCAGGCGATCCATTGGACAGGCGAATCAGCCCCAGCATTTT
CDR3: CASRRSIGQANQPQHF

size: NA
V: TRBV6-2/TRBV6-3
D: NA
J: TRBJ1-5
DNA: TGTGCCAGCAAAACCTCTACTTTTAGCAATCAGCCCCAGCATTTT
CDR3: CASKTSTFSNQPQHF

size: once
V: TRBV28
D: NA
J: TRBJ2-1
DNA: TGTGCCAGCAGTGACGACCCCGCCTCCTACAATGAGCAGTTCTTC
CDR3: CASSDDPASYNEQFF

size: few
V: TRBV27
D: NA
J: TRBJ2-3
DNA: TGTGCCAGCAGTTTATCCCATACCAAGCAGTATTTT
CDR3: CASSLSHTKQYF

size: once
V: TRBV5-4
D: TRBD2
J: TRBJ2-5
DNA: TGTGCCAGCAGCGACCTAGCGGGGGAAGAGACCCAGTACTTC
CDR3: CASSDLAGEETQYF

size: NA
V: TRBV21-1
D: NA
J: TRBJ1-1
DNA: TGTGCCAGCAGATCGCTGGGCACTGAAGCTTTCTTT
CDR3: CASRSLGTEAFF

size: NA
V: TRBV7-3
D: NA
J: TRBJ2-1
DNA: TGTGCCAGCAGCTTCGACGCGAGCTCCCACAATGAGCAGTTCTTC
CDR3: CASSFDASSHNEQFF

size: few
V: TRBV12-3/TRBV12-4
D: NA
J: TRBJ2-7
DNA: TGTGCCAGCAGTTTATCGGCAGGGAGCGAGCAGTACTTC
CDR3: CASSLSAGSEQYF

size: few
V: TRBV6-2/TRBV6-3
D: NA
J: TRBJ2-7
DNA: TGTGCCAGCAGTTACACGGCCGATCTGGGGGAGCAGTACTTC
CDR3: CASSYTADLGEQYF

size: few
V: TRBV7-8
D: TRBD1
J: TRBJ2-1
DNA: TGTGCCAGCAGCTTAGCGCTCATTGGGACAGCGATCAATGAGCAGTTCTTC
CDR3: CASSLALIGTAINEQFF

size: NA
V: TRBV9
D: NA
J: TRBJ2-5
DNA: TGTGCCAGCAGCGAGGCCATGGGAGAGACCCAGTACTTC
CDR3: CASSEAMGETQYF